The present T cell receptor beta chain was sequenced within a study of blood T cells in healthy people across ages. The CDR3 is made up of 15 amino acids. Germline V CDR1 and CDR2: MNHEY, SVGEGT. Study outcomes and limitations: Shifts in expanded clonotypes may have been confounded by donor CMV status, which was unknown.

This clonotype was found a few times. What it binds is not known. At one end the junction does not follow the germline gene, possibly because of a read error. The study recruited healthy Caucasian donors from Russia who were aged about 6 to 90. Each sample gave at least 6.5 million isolated PBMCs. Next came a second PCR, run for about 7 to 12 cycles, which used a sample-barcoded 5' primer along with a J-beta primer mix. Each cDNA molecule was tagged by a template-switch adaptor that had 12 random nucleotides. MiXCR, run by TCRdb on the 5' RACE reads, gives a single entry per CDR3 protein. In the table there are more than 500,000 distinct CDR3 sequences, about 26% of which are singletons.

The sequencing sample was made of blood. The receptor comes from a woman in her sixties or seventies in good health. The V and J genes are TRBV6-2 or TRBV6-3 and TRBJ1-6; unclear D gene. CDR3 sequence (DNA): TGTACCAGCAGTTACCTTGCCCGGGATAATTCACCCCTCCACTTT. Protein sequence: CTSSYLARDNSPLHF.